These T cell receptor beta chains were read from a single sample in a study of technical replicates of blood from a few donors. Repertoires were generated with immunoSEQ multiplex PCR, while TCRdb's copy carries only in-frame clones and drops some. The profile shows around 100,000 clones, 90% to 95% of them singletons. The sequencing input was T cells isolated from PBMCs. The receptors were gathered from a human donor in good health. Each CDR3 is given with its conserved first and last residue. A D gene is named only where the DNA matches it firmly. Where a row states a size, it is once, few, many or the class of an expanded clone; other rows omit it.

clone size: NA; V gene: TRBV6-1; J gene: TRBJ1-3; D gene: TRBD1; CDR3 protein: CASSEGTGWGNTIYF; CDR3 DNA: TGTGCCAGCAGTGAGGGGACAGGGTGGGGAAACACCATATATTTT
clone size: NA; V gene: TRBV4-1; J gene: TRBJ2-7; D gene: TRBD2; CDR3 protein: CASRPTAGVPGEQYF; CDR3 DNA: TGCGCCAGCAGACCTACCGCGGGAGTGCCGGGAGAGCAGTACTTC
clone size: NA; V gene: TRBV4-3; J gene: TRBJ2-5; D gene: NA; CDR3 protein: CASTARVADKETQYF; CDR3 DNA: TGCGCCAGCACCGCCCGGGTAGCGGACAAAGAGACCCAGTACTTC
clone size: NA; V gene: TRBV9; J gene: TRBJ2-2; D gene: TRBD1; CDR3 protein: CASSNRDRGYTGELFF; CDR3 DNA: TGTGCCAGCAGTAACCGCGACAGGGGGTACACCGGGGAGCTGTTTTTT
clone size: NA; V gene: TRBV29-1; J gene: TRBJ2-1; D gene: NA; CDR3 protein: CSVYHRANEQFF; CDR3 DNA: TGCAGCGTCTACCACAGGGCCAATGAGCAGTTCTTC
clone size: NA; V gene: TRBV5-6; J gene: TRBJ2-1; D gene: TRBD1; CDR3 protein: CASTSGQGTYNEQFF; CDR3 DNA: TGTGCCAGCACCTCGGGACAGGGGACCTACAATGAGCAGTTCTTC
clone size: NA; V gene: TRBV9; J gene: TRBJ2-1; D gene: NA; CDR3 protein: CASSVQPTRPTYNEQFF; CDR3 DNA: TGTGCCAGCAGCGTACAACCGACTAGACCGACCTACAATGAGCAGTTCTTC
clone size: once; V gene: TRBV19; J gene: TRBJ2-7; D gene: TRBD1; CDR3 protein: CASSLQGAYEQYF; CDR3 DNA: TGTGCCAGTAGTCTACAGGGGGCTTACGAGCAGTACTTC
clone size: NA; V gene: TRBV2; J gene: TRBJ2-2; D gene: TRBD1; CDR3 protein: CASSVEGQVLGELFF; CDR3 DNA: TGTGCCAGCAGTGTTGAAGGACAGGTCCTCGGGGAGCTGTTTTTT
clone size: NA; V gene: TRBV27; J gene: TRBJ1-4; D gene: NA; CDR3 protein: CASRDDRLNEKLFF; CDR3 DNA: TGTGCCAGCCGGGATGACAGGCTCAATGAAAAACTGTTTTTT
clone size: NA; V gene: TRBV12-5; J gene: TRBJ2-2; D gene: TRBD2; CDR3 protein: CASGLDLLAVPGELFF; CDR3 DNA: TGTGCTAGTGGTTTGGATCTACTAGCGGTCCCCGGGGAGCTGTTTTTT
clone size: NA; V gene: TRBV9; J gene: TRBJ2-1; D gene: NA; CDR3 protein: CASSVAATHGNEQFF; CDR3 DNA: TGTGCCAGCAGCGTAGCTGCTACCCACGGCAATGAGCAGTTCTTC
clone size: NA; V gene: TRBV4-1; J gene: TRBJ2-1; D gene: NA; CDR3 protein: CASSQDGARNEQFF; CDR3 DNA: TGCGCCAGCAGCCAAGATGGGGCACGCAATGAGCAGTTCTTC
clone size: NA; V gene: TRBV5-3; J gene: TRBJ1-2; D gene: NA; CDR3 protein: CASSSVNYGYTF; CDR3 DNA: TGTGCCAGCAGCTCAGTGAACTATGGCTACACCTTC
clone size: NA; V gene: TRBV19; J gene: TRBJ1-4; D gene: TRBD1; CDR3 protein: CASSFPGGSNEKLFF; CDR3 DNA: TGTGCCAGTAGTTTTCCAGGGGGATCTAATGAAAAACTGTTTTTT
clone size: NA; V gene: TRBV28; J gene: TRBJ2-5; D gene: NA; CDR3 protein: CASTTDPKRETQYF; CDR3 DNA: TGTGCCAGCACCACGGACCCGAAGCGGGAGACCCAGTACTTC
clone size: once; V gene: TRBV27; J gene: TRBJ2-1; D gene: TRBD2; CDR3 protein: CASSLFSGYYNEQFF; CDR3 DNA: TGTGCCAGCAGTTTATTTAGCGGGTATTACAATGAGCAGTTCTTC
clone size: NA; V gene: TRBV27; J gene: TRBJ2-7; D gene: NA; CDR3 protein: CASSLRGGSYYEQYF; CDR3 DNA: TGTGCCAGCAGCCTGAGGGGGGGGTCCTACTACGAGCAGTACTTC
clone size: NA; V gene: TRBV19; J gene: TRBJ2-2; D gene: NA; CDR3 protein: CASRPYNTGELFF; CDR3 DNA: TGTGCCAGTAGGCCCTATAACACCGGGGAGCTGTTTTTT
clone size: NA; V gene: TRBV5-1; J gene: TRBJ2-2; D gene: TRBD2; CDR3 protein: CASKEGLAGGELFF; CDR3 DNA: TGCGCCAGCAAGGAGGGACTAGCGGGAGGGGAGCTGTTTTTT
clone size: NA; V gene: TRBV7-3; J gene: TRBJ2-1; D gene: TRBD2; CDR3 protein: CASSLSLGLVYNEQFF; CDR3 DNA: TGTGCCAGCAGCTTATCTCTGGGACTAGTGTACAATGAGCAGTTCTTC
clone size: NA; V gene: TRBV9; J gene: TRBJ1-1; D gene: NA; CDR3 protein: CASSVVTSNTEAFF; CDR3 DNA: TGTGCCAGCAGCGTAGTGACATCGAACACTGAAGCTTTCTTT
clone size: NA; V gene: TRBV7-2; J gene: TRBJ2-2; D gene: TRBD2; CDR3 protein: CASSSLLAGVNTGELFF; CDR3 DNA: TGTGCCAGCAGCTCGCTACTAGCGGGAGTTAACACCGGGGAGCTGTTTTTT
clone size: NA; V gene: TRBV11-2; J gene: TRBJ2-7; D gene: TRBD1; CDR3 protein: CASSSRDRGTEQYF; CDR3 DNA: TGTGCCAGCAGCTCGCGGGACAGGGGCACCGAGCAGTACTTC
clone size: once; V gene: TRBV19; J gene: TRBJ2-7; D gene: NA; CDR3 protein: CASSMERETSYEQYF; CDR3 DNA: TGTGCCAGTAGTATGGAACGGGAGACCTCCTACGAGCAGTACTTC
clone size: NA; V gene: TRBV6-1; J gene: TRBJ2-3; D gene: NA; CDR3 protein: CASRGLADTQYF; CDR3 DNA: TGTGCCAGCCGGGGTTTAGCAGATACGCAGTATTTT
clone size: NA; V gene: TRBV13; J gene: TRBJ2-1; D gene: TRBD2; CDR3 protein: CASSLHSGTSGLNEQFF; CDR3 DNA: TGTGCCAGCAGCCTACACTCCGGGACTAGCGGATTGAATGAGCAGTTCTTC
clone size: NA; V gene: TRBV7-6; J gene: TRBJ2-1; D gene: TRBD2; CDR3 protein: CASSLVFSGRAEQFF; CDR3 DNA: TGTGCCAGCAGCTTAGTTTTTAGCGGGAGGGCTGAGCAGTTCTTC
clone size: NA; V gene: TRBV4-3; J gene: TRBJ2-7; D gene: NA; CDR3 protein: CASSPTTGVYEQYF; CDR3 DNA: TGCGCCAGCAGCCCCACGACGGGGGTCTACGAGCAGTACTTC
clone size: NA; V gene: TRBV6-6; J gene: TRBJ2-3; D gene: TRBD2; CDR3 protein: CAIREAGDTQYF; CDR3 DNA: TGTGCCATACGGGAGGCAGGAGATACGCAGTATTTT
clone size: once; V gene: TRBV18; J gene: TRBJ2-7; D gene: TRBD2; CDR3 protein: CASSPTSGRTYEQYF; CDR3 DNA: TGTGCCAGCTCTCCGACTAGCGGGAGGACCTACGAGCAGTACTTC
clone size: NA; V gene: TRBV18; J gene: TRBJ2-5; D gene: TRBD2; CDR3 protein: CASSPVIAGDQETQYF; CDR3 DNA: TGTGCCAGCTCACCAGTAATAGCGGGAGATCAAGAGACCCAGTACTTC
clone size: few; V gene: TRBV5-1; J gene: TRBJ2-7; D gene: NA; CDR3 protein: CASSLSPGLEVYEQYF; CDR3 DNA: TGCGCCAGCAGCTTATCACCGGGTCTAGAGGTCTACGAGCAGTACTTC
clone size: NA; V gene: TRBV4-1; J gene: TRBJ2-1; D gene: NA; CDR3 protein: CASSQVNNEQFF; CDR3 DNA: TGCGCCAGCAGCCAAGTAAACAATGAGCAGTTCTTC
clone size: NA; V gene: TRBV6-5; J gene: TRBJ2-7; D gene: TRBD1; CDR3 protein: CASSYSTGKSYEQYF; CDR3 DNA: TGTGCCAGCAGTTACTCGACAGGGAAATCCTACGAGCAGTACTTC
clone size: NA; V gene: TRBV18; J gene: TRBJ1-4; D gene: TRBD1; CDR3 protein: CASSLRQGATNEKLFF; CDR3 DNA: TGTGCCAGCTCCCTCAGACAGGGGGCAACTAATGAAAAACTGTTTTTT
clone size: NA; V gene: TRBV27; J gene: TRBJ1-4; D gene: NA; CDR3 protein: CASSLLRNEKLFF; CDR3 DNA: TGTGCCAGCAGTTTACTGAGGAATGAAAAACTGTTTTTT
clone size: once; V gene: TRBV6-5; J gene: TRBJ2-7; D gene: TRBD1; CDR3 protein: CASSYSSGGASYEQYF; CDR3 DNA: TGTGCCAGCAGTTACTCGTCAGGGGGCGCCTCCTACGAGCAGTACTTC
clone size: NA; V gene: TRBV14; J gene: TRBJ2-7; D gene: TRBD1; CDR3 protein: CASSLGQGLYEQYF; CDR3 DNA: TGTGCCAGCAGCCTAGGACAGGGATTATACGAGCAGTACTTC
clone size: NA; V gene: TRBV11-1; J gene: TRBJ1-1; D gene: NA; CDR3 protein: CASSRQPMNTEAFF; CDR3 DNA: TGTGCCAGCAGCCGACAGCCGATGAACACTGAAGCTTTCTTT
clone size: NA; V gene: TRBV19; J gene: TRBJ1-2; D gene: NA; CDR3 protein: CASSKRDYGYTF; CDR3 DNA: TGTGCCAGTAGTAAAAGAGACTATGGCTACACCTTC